The 28 T cell receptor beta chains listed next were all sequenced from one sample in a study of long-term antiretroviral therapy in people with HIV. Researchers report immunoSEQ v3.0 was run at survey level. Produced via immunoSEQ multiplex PCR; TCRdb's table is partial and in-frame only. Of some 10,000 clones in the sample, roughly 80% were seen once. Sample: unsorted PBMCs, taken 7 to 7.5 years after starting antiretroviral therapy. These receptors came from a man aged 45-65 years with HIV.

This clone showed up just once. V gene TRBV7-8 combines with J gene TRBJ1-1; no reliable D call. The germline V and J ends were trimmed by 1 base and 6 bases, with 12 bases remaining between them. Per the germline V gene, CDR1 is SGHVS and CDR2 is FQNEAQ. The CDR3 loop spans 14 amino acids. CDR3 bases: TGTGCCAGCAGCTTAGAGGGAGGTGAGCCTGAAGCTTTCTTT. Translated: CASSLEGGEPEAFF.

The chain employs TRBV5-1 and TRBJ1-1, with 7 bases lining up with TRBD1. CDR3 size: 15 residues. V trimming: 0 bases; J trimming: 6 bases; junction bases outside the gene matches: 8. Per the germline V gene, CDR1 is SGHRS and CDR2 is YFSETQ. The CDR3 sequence: CASSLAQQGYSEAFF. As DNA, the CDR3 is TGCGCCAGCAGCTTGGCCCAACAGGGGTATTCTGAAGCTTTCTTT.

A single count supports this clone. This sequence joins TRBV6-4 and TRBJ1-2; a possible D gene is TRBD1 (6 bases). The CDR3 is 16 residues long. Per germline, CDR1 MRHNA and CDR2 SNTAGT. Trimming took off 2 bases at V and 4 bases at J, with 17 bases between the two ends. Here the CDR3 reads CASSDRRGKDTYGYTF. The CDR3 DNA sequence: TGTGCCAGCAGTGACCGTAGGGGGAAGGATACCTATGGCTACACCTTC.

This chain uses TRBV30 with TRBJ2-2; D uncertain. Germline V lookup: CDR1 GTSNPN, CDR2 SVGIG (reference sequence). Trimming removed 2 bases at V and 4 bases at J, with 8 bases between. The CDR3 covers 13 residues. The CDR3: CAWSRVRTGELFF. CDR3 coding DNA: TGTGCCTGGAGTAGGGTCCGCACCGGGGAGCTGTTTTTT. Combining the CDR3 with reference TRBV30 and TRBJ2-2 gives the whole variable domain SQTIHQWPATLVQPVGSPLSLECTVEGTSNPNLYWYRQAAGRGLQLLFYSVGIGQISSEVPQNLSASRPQDRQFILSSKKLLLSDSGFYLCAWSRVRTGELFFGEGSRLTVL.

This clone has only a few counts. The V call is TRBV5-6, the J call TRBJ2-7; D may be TRBD1 (5 bases). CDR3 size: 13 residues. Trimming pared 4 bases from V and 4 bases from J, leaving 12 bases between. The V gene's germline CDR1 is SGHDT and CDR2 YYEEEE. In DNA, the CDR3 is TGTGCCAGCAGCGCCGCCCAGGGTTACGAGCAGTACTTC. It translates to CASSAAQGYEQYF. Supplemented by reference TRBV5-6 and TRBJ2-7, the full variable domain reads DAGVTQSPTHLIKTRGQQVTLRCSPKSGHDTVSWYQQALGQGPQFIFQYYEEEERQRGNFPDRFSGHQFPNYSSELNVNALLLGDSALYLCASSAAQGYEQYFGPGTRLTVT.

The gene calls are TRBV19 and TRBJ2-1; 11 nucleotides agree with TRBD2. Germline V lookup: CDR1 LNHDA, CDR2 SQIVND (reference sequence). With 7 bases clipped from V and 0 bases from J, the junction kept 5 bases outside the gene matches. CDR3 size: 16 residues. Here the CDR3 DNA reads TGTGCCAGTACCTCTAGCGGGGGGTTCTCCTACAATGAGCAGTTCTTC. It encodes CASTSSGGFSYNEQFF. Full variable domain (rest looked up from reference TRBV19 and TRBJ2-1): DGGITQSPKYLFRKEGQNVTLSCEQNLNHDAMYWYRQDPGQGLRLIYYSQIVNDFQKGDIAEGYSVSREKKESFPLTVTSAQKNPTAFYLCASTSSGGFSYNEQFFGPGTRLTVL.

This chain links TRBV7-9 with TRBJ2-1; TRBD2 aligns across 10 bases. CDR3 length: 15 amino acids. Trimming removed 0 bases from V and 4 bases from J; junction bases left unmatched: 0. Germline loops: CDR1 SEHNR, CDR2 FQNEAQ (reference sequence). In DNA, the CDR3 is TGTGCCAGCAGCTTAGCTAGCGGGGGGTACAATGAGCAGTTCTTC. This sequence encodes CASSLASGGYNEQFF. The whole variable domain, remainder taken from reference TRBV7-9 and TRBJ2-1, is DTGVSQNPRHKITKRGQNVTFRCDPISEHNRLYWYRQTLGQGPEFLTYFQNEAQLEKSRLLSDRFSAERPKGSFSTLEIQRTEQGDSAMYLCASSLASGGYNEQFFGPGTRLTVL.

The CDR3: CASSSHLQGVNTEAFF. The DNA for the CDR3 is TGTGCCAGCAGTTCCCACCTCCAGGGGGTGAACACTGAAGCTTTCTTT. The chain uses TRBV28 and TRBJ1-1; 7 positions agree with TRBD1. The J segment lost 0 bases and the V segment lost 4 bases, leaving 8 bases of the junction unmatched. CDR1 and CDR2 (germline): MDHEN, SYDVKM. This CDR3 is built from 16 residues.

The chain joins TRBV19 to TRBJ1-5; D gene ambiguous. Per germline, CDR1 LNHDA and CDR2 SQIVND (reference sequence). This CDR3 spans 13 amino acids. V was pared by 1 base and J by 4 bases, with 5 bases between. CDR3 sequence: CASSIVGNQPQHF. In DNA, the CDR3 is TGTGCCAGTAGTATAGTTGGGAATCAGCCCCAGCATTTT.

The J gene is TRBJ2-1, the V gene TRBV4-1; D perhaps matches TRBD2 (5 bases). CDR1 MGHRA and CDR2 YSYEKL come from the germline V gene. V was clipped by 1 base and J by 8 bases, with 9 bases between them. There are 13 residues in the CDR3. CDR3 loop: CASSQGGIDEQFF. The CDR3 nucleotides are TGCGCCAGCAGCCAAGGAGGGATCGATGAGCAGTTCTTC.

The chain employs TRBV7-2 and TRBJ2-1; possibly TRBD1 for D (6 bases). The V gene lost 4 bases and the J gene lost 6 bases, with 16 bases spanning the gap. CDR1 is SGHTA and CDR2 is FQGNSA in the germline V gene. The length of the CDR3 is 15 residues. CDR3 in amino acids: CASSYPGEEGNEQFF. CDR3 nucleotide sequence: TGTGCCAGCAGCTACCCAGGGGAAGAGGGCAATGAGCAGTTCTTC.

The gene calls are TRBV6-5 and TRBJ1-5, with 7 bases that match TRBD1. The CDR3 is made up of 15 amino acids. V gave up 5 bases and J gave up 0 bases; unmatched junction bases: 4. Looked up from germline, CDR1 is MNHEY and CDR2 is SVGAGI. The CDR3 region is CASSLGTASNQPQHF. CDR3 DNA sequence: TGTGCCAGCAGTCTAGGGACAGCTAGCAATCAGCCCCAGCATTTT.

The chain uses TRBV4-1 and TRBJ1-1; TRBD1 is a possible D gene (6 bases). This CDR3 has 16 amino acids. V was pared by 0 bases and J by 4 bases, with 15 bases between. The germline V gene encodes CDR1 MGHRA and CDR2 YSYEKL. The chain's CDR3 is CASSQDRGAWATEAFF. CDR3 bases: TGCGCCAGCAGCCAAGATCGGGGGGCTTGGGCCACTGAAGCTTTCTTT.

V gene TRBV7-3 combines with J gene TRBJ2-1, with D perhaps TRBD1 (5 bases). CDR3 length: 15 residues. The germline V gene has CDR1 SGHTA and CDR2 FQGTGA. Trimming shortened V by 5 bases and J by 0 bases, and 11 bases separated the two germline ends. CDR3 sequence: CASSLGVFSYNEQFF. DNA for the CDR3: TGTGCCAGCAGCCTAGGGGTGTTCTCCTACAATGAGCAGTTCTTC.

This clone showed up just a few times. The rearrangement uses TRBV2 and TRBJ2-7, with no clear D. This CDR3 is built from 15 residues. CDR1 and CDR2 from the germline V gene are SNHLY and FYNNEI. The V end lost 1 base, the J end lost 0 bases, and 10 bases lay between the germline ends. This CDR3 is CASSEVQVDSYEQYF. The CDR3 DNA follows: TGTGCCAGCAGTGAAGTCCAGGTTGACTCCTACGAGCAGTACTTC.

V and J are TRBV7-9 and TRBJ1-2; perhaps TRBD1 as D (6 bases). V was trimmed by 5 bases and J by 6 bases, leaving 16 bases between them. The CDR3 covers 14 residues. Germline V gives CDR1 SEHNR, CDR2 FQNEAQ (reference sequence). The CDR3 here is CASSLSGQRNGYTF. In DNA form, the CDR3 reads TGTGCCAGCAGCCTGTCGGGACAAAGAAATGGCTACACCTTC.

The CDR3 is CASSFLHGANYGYTF. CDR3 in DNA: TGTGCCAGCAGCTTCTTGCACGGAGCTAACTATGGCTACACCTTC. The chain recombines TRBV5-6 with TRBJ1-2; D is unclear. CDR3 length: 15 residues. CDR1 is SGHDT, CDR2 YYEEEE, per germline. V lost 2 bases and J 0 bases, leaving 11 bases between the germline ends. The full variable domain, its missing parts supplied by reference TRBV5-6 and TRBJ1-2, is DAGVTQSPTHLIKTRGQQVTLRCSPKSGHDTVSWYQQALGQGPQFIFQYYEEEERQRGNFPDRFSGHQFPNYSSELNVNALLLGDSALYLCASSFLHGANYGYTFGSGTRLTVV.

The gene calls are TRBV19 and TRBJ2-7; possibly TRBD1 for D (5 bases). This CDR3 is built from 12 residues. The germline V gene encodes CDR1 LNHDA and CDR2 SQIVND (reference sequence). Between the trimmed V and J ends, which lost 5 bases and 6 bases, there was a span of 11 bases. This chain's CDR3 is CASSLLGREQYF. DNA for the CDR3: TGTGCCAGTAGTTTGCTGGGGCGCGAGCAGTACTTC.

The rearrangement links TRBV27 to TRBJ2-2; perhaps TRBD1 as D (6 bases). V was pared by 3 bases and J by 1 base, with 12 bases between. Per the germline V gene, CDR1 is MNHEY and CDR2 is SMNVEV (reference sequence). This CDR3 is built from 16 residues. CDR3 in amino acids: CASSLVGALNTGELFF. Here the CDR3 DNA reads TGTGCCAGCAGTTTGGTGGGGGCACTGAACACCGGGGAGCTGTTTTTT.

The genes are TRBV5-1 and TRBJ2-1; possible D gene TRBD2, 5 bases. With 2 bases removed from V and 7 bases from J, the gap between germline ends came to 7 bases. The CDR3 spans 12 residues. Per the germline V gene, CDR1 is SGHRS and CDR2 is YFSETQ. CDR3 DNA: TGCGCCAGCAGCTTAGAGGGAAATGAGCAGTTCTTC. Its protein product is CASSLEGNEQFF. Complete variable domain (other parts from reference TRBV5-1 and TRBJ2-1): KAGVTQTPRYLIKTRGQQVTLSCSPISGHRSVSWYQQTPGQGLQFLFEYFSETQRNKGNFPGRFSGRQFSNSRSEMNVSTLELGDSALYLCASSLEGNEQFFGPGTRLTVL.

This clone appeared a single time. The J gene is TRBJ1-1, the V gene TRBV19; D uncertain. The CDR3 covers 14 residues. CDR1 is LNHDA, CDR2 SQIVND, per germline (reference sequence). Trimming stripped 5 bases from V and 3 bases from J, with 13 bases between. CDR3 loop: CASSEWTAHTEAFF. CDR3 DNA: TGTGCCAGTAGTGAATGGACTGCTCACACTGAAGCTTTCTTT.

The chain combines TRBV19 with TRBJ1-2; D gene unclear. CDR1 and CDR2 from the germline V gene are LNHDA and SQIVND (reference sequence). V lost 6 bases, J lost 5 bases, and 16 bases lay in between. The CDR3 covers 14 residues. The CDR3 is CASRTGSLAYGYTF. CDR3 bases: TGTGCCAGTAGGACGGGCTCGCTGGCATATGGCTACACCTTC.

The chain is built from TRBV9 and TRBJ2-3; no definite D call. There are 11 residues in the CDR3. Deletions cut 4 bases from V and 8 bases from J, with 8 bases between. Germline CDR1 reads SGDLS; CDR2 reads YYNGEE. The CDR3 is CASSPRATQYF. In DNA, the CDR3 is TGTGCCAGCAGCCCCCGAGCTACGCAGTATTTT.

The V call is TRBV4-1, the J call TRBJ2-7; 10 positions agree with TRBD2. The CDR3 is made up of 16 amino acids. J was trimmed by 2 bases and V by 4 bases; bases with no gene match: 8. CDR1 is MGHRA and CDR2 is YSYEKL in the germline V gene. As DNA, the CDR3 is TGCGCCAGCAGCCTCTCACTAGCGGGGTTTGCCTACGAGCAGTACTTC. As protein: CASSLSLAGFAYEQYF.

The V gene is TRBV19, the J gene TRBJ2-1; 10 nucleotides agree with TRBD1. This CDR3 comprises 16 residues. The germline CDR1 and CDR2 sequences are LNHDA and SQIVND (reference sequence). The trim removed 9 bases at V and 8 bases at J, leaving 16 bases unmatched. DNA for the CDR3: TGTGCCAGCAAATCTAAACCGGGACAGGGGTACGATGAGCAGTTCTTC. Translation: CASKSKPGQGYDEQFF.

The rearrangement uses TRBV4-1 and TRBJ2-5; unclear D gene. Germline assignment: CDR1 MGHRA and CDR2 YSYEKL. V was pared by 0 bases and J by 3 bases, with 5 bases between. The CDR3 runs to 13 residues. This chain's CDR3 is CASSQDGEETQYF. DNA of the CDR3: TGCGCCAGCAGCCAAGATGGGGAAGAGACCCAGTACTTC.

This clone was picked up a small number of times. The chain carries TRBV6-5 and TRBJ1-1; D ambiguous. V lost 0 bases, J lost 3 bases, and 5 bases lay in between. The CDR3 extends over 13 amino acids. CDR1 and CDR2 from the germline V gene are MNHEY and SVGAGI. This chain's CDR3 is CASSYSLYTEAFF. The CDR3 nucleotides read TGTGCCAGCAGTTACTCCCTGTACACTGAAGCTTTCTTT.

J is TRBJ2-1 and V is TRBV7-9, with 9 bases that match TRBD1. The CDR3 sequence is 18 residues long. Germline V gene sequence: CDR1 SEHNR, CDR2 FQNEAQ (reference sequence). V shed 3 bases, J shed 4 bases, and the junction held 13 bases outside the gene matches. CDR3 in DNA: TGTGCCAGCAGCTTCCCGGACAGGGGACCGTCCCTATACAATGAGCAGTTCTTC. Its translation is CASSFPDRGPSLYNEQFF.